This T cell receptor (beta chain) was recovered during a study of cytomegalovirus exposure and HLA in healthy donors. This clone was seen more than once but under ten times. The PCR ran on 60 Vbeta and 13 Jbeta primers. Only in-frame clones appear in the TCRdb table, and some are missing; sequencing was by immunoSEQ multiplex PCR. In the table there are 120,000 to 150,000 clones, nearly 80% of which are singletons. Germline CDR1 and CDR2: KGHSH and LQKENI. The CDR3 is 13 residues long. Trimming took 9 bases from V and 5 from J, leaving 14 bases between them. V is TRBV18 and J is TRBJ2-1; D uncertain. The specimen was PBMCs. The receptor's source is a man in his forties in good health and CMV-seropositive. CDR3 DNA sequence: TGTGCCAGTGTCAAAACAGCTAACAATGAGCAGTTCTTC. Protein sequence: CASVKTANNEQFF.